Sequencing of this T cell receptor (beta chain) was carried out in a study of cytomegalovirus exposure and HLA in healthy donors. Regarding the study as a whole: In vitro work confirmed that three CMV-associated chains recognize CMV antigens. It was about 150 TCR beta chains that were listed as cytomegalovirus-associated.

The donors were in the approximately 130-subject validation cohort; that cohort was separate from the 666-subject first cohort. This table comes from immunoSEQ multiplex PCR, and its TCRdb copy is limited to in-frame clones, with some not included. Of approximately 160,000 clones detected, about 85% appear once; the ten largest clones hold 2% to 2.5%. This clone was recorded only once. The antigen is undetermined. The CDR3 spans 13 residues. Deletions cut 4 bases from V and 4 bases from J, with 8 bases between. In germline, CDR1 is LNHDA, CDR2 SQIVND (reference sequence). The receptor was derived from a man younger than 40 in good health and CMV-seropositive. The chain uses TRBV19 and TRBJ1-3; D is perhaps TRBD1 (6 bases). The sequencing sample was made of PBMCs. The CDR3 DNA is TGTGCCAGTAGTACGGGACACGGAAACACCATATATTTT. It translates to CASSTGHGNTIYF.